This T cell receptor beta chain was recovered during a study of blood T cell repertoires in COVID-19. At the level of the study: Donors in the United States, Italy and Spain gave samples during acute or convalescent COVID-19. The analysed material was cDNA or gDNA that came from T cells, B-cell-depleted T cells, or PBMCs.

Authors' data handling: How many nucleated cells were present was estimated from reference gene primer amplification. Produced via immunoSEQ multiplex PCR; TCRdb's table is partial and in-frame only. That table supplies the V and J calls and clone size; D and trimming were determined from the DNA. The table includes under 250,000 clones, about 84% detected once. Looked up from germline, CDR1 is MNHEY and CDR2 is SMNVEV (reference sequence). The V gene lost 6 bases and the J gene lost 7 bases, with 13 bases spanning the gap. The CDR3 contains 14 residues. This clone was seen more than once but under ten times.

The sequencing sample was made of peripheral blood. The clonotype comes from a woman of 80 years or more with acute or convalescent COVID-19. This chain links TRBV27 with TRBJ1-6; D is undetermined. DNA of the CDR3: TGTGCCAGCAGGGCAGACACGGTAAATTCACCCCTCCACTTT. Its translation is CASRADTVNSPLHF.